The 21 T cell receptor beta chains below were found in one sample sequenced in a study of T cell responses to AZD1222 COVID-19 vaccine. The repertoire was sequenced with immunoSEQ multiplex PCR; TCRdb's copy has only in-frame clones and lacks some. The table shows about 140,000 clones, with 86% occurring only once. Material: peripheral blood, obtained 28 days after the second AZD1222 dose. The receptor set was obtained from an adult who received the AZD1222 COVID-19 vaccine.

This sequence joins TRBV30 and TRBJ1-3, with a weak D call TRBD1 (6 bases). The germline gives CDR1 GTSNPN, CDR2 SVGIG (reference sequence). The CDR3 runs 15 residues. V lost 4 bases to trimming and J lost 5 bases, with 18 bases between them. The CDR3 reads CAWNEGGILRNTIYF. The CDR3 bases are TGTGCCTGGAACGAGGGGGGGATCCTTAGAAACACCATATATTTT.

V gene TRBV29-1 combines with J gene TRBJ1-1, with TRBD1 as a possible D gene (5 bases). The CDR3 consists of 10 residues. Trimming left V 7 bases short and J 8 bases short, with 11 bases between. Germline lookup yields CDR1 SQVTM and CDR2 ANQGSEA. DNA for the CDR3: TGCAGCGGCGGGGGACTAGAAGCTTTCTTT. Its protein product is CSGGGLEAFF.

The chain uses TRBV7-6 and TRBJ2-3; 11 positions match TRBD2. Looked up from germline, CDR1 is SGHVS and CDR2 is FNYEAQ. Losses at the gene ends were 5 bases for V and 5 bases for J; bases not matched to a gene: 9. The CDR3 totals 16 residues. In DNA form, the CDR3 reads TGTGCCAGCAGCCACAATAGCGGGGGGGCCGGAGATACGCAGTATTTT. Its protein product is CASSHNSGGAGDTQYF.

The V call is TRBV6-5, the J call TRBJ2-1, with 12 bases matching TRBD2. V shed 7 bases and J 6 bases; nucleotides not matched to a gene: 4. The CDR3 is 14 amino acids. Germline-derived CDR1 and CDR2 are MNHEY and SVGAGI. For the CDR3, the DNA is TGTGCCAGCAAGCCGGGACTAGCGGGCAATGAGCAGTTCTTC. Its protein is CASKPGLAGNEQFF.

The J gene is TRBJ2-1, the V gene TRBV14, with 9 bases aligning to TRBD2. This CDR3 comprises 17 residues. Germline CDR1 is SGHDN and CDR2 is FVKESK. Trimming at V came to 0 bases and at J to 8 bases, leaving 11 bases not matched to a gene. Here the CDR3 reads CASSQDLHSGSRDEQFF. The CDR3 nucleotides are TGTGCCAGCAGCCAAGATCTTCATAGCGGGAGTAGAGATGAGCAGTTCTTC.

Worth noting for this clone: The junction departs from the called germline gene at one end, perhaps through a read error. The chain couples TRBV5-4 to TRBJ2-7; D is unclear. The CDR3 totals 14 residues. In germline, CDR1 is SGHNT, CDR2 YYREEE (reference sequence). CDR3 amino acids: CATSRSLSSYEQYF. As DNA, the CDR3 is TGTGCCACCAGCCGCTCTTTAAGCTCCTACGAGCAGTACTTC.

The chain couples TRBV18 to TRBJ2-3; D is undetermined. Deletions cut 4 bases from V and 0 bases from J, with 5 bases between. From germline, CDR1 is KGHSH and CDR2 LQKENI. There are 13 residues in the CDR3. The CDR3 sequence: CASSLDSTDTQYF. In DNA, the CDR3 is TGTGCCAGCTCACTAGACAGCACAGATACGCAGTATTTT.

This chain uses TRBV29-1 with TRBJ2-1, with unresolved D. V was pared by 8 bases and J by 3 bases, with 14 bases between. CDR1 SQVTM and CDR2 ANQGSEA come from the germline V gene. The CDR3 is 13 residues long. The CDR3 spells CSSQDPHYNEQFF. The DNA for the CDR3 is TGCAGCTCTCAAGATCCCCACTACAATGAGCAGTTCTTC.

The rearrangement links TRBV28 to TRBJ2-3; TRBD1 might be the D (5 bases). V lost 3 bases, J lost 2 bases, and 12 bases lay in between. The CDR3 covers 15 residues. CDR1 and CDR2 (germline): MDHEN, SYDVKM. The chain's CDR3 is CASSLRRTLTDTQYF. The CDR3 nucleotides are TGTGCCAGCAGTTTGAGACGGACACTCACAGATACGCAGTATTTT.

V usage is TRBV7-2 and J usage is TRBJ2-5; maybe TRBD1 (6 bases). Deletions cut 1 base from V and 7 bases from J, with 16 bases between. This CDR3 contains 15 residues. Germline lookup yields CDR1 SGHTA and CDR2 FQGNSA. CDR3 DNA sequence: TGTGCCAGCAGCTTAGGACTGCAGGGGCTCGGGACCCAGTACTTC. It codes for CASSLGLQGLGTQYF.

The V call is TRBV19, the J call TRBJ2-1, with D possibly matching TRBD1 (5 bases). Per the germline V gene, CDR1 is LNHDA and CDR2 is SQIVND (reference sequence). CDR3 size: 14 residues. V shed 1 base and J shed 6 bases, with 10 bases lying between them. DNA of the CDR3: TGTGCCAGTAGTATAGGGGGCCCCCCCAATGAGCAGTTCTTC. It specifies CASSIGGPPNEQFF.

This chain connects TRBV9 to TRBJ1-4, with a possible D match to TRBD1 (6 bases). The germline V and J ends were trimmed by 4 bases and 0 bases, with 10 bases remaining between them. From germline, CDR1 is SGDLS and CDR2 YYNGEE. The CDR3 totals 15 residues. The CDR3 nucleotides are TGTGCCAGCAGCCCGGACAGTCCAACTAATGAAAAACTGTTTTTT. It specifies CASSPDSPTNEKLFF.

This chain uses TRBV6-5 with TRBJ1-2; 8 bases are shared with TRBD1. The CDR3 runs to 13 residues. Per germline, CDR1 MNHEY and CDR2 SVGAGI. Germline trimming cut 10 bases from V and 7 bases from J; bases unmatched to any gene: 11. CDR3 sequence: CAIRPQGAGGYTF. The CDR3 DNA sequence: TGTGCCATCCGTCCCCAGGGGGCTGGTGGCTACACCTTC.

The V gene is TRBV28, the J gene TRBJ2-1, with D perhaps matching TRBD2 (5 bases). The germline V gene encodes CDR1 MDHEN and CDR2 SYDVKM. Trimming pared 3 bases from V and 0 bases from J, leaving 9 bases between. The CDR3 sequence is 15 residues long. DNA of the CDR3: TGTGCCAGCAGTTTCTGGCGGGTCTCCTACAATGAGCAGTTCTTC. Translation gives CASSFWRVSYNEQFF.

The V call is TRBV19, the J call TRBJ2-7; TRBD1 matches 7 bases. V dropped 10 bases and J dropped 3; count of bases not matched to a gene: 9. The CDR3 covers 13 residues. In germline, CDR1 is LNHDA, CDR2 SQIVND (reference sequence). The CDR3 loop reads CATGTEWNYEQYF. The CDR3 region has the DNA TGTGCCACCGGGACAGAGTGGAACTACGAGCAGTACTTC.

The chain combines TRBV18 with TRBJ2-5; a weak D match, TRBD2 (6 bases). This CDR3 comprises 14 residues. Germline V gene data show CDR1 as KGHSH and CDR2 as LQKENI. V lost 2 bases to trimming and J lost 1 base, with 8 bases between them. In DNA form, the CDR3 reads TGTGCCAGCTCACCAGCAGCGGGCCAAGAGACCCAGTACTTC. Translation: CASSPAAGQETQYF.

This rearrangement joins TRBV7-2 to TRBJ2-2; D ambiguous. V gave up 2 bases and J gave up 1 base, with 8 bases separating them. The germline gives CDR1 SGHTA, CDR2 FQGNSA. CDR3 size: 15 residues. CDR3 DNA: TGTGCCAGCAGCTTATCAGCGAGGAACACCGGGGAGCTGTTTTTT. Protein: CASSLSARNTGELFF. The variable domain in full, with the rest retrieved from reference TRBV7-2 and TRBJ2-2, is GAGVSQSPSNKVTEKGKDVELRCDPISGHTALYWYRQSLGQGLEFLIYFQGNSAPDKSGLPSDRFSAERTGGSVSTLTIQRTQQEDSAVYLCASSLSARNTGELFFGEGSRLTVL.

This chain's CDR3 is CASSQGSGAGDTDTQYF. For the CDR3, the DNA is TGTGCCAGCAGCCAAGGTTCTGGGGCGGGGGACACAGATACGCAGTATTTT. The chain is built from TRBV14 and TRBJ2-3; 7 nucleotides match TRBD2. This CDR3 comprises 17 residues. The ends lost 1 base at V and 2 bases at J; junction bases unmatched: 9. Looked up from germline, CDR1 is SGHDN and CDR2 is FVKESK.

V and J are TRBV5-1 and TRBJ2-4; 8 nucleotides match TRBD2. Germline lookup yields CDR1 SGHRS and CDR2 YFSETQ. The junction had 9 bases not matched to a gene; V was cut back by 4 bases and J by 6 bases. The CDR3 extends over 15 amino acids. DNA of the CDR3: TGCGCCAGCAGCCTCGATGGACTAGCTGGAAACATTCAGTACTTC. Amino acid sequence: CASSLDGLAGNIQYF.

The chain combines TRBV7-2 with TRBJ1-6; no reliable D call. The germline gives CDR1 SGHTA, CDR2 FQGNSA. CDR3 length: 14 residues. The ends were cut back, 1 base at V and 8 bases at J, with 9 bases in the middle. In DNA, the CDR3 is TGTGCCAGCAGCTTAGTGGGAGAATATTCACCCCTCCACTTT. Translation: CASSLVGEYSPLHF.

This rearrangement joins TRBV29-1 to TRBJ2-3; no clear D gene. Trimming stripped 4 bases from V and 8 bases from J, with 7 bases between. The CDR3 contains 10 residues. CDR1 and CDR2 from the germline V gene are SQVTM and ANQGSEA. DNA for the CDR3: TGCAGCGTTGGCCCTCCTACGCAGTATTTT. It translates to CSVGPPTQYF.